Listed below are T cell receptor beta chains from one sample, sequenced in a study of cytomegalovirus exposure and HLA in healthy donors. Repertoires were generated with immunoSEQ multiplex PCR, while TCRdb's copy carries only in-frame clones and drops some. The sample consists of under 200,000 clones, about 68% of them appearing once. Sequenced sample: PBMCs. The source of these receptors is a female donor in good health and CMV-seronegative. Each CDR3 is given with its conserved first and last residue. Fields, in order: CDR3 length, D gene, V gene, J gene, clone size, CDR3 protein, CDR3 DNA. D genes are given only for firm matches. Clone size is stated in some rows and not others, as once, few, many or a class when expanded.

CDR3 length: 16; D gene: TRBD2; V gene: TRBV15; J gene: TRBJ2-3; clone size: many; CDR3 protein: CATSRDRGSGADTQYF; CDR3 DNA: TGTGCCACCAGCAGAGATCGGGGTAGCGGGGCAGATACGCAGTATTTT
CDR3 length: 15; D gene: NA; V gene: TRBV6-6; J gene: TRBJ1-5; clone size: NA; CDR3 protein: CASSPSGTRNQPQHF; CDR3 DNA: TGTGCCAGCAGCCCCTCCGGGACACGGAATCAGCCCCAGCATTTT
CDR3 length: 14; D gene: TRBD2; V gene: TRBV6-1; J gene: TRBJ2-1; clone size: NA; CDR3 protein: CASRSGLALYEQFF; CDR3 DNA: TGTGCCAGCAGGTCAGGACTAGCTTTATATGAGCAGTTCTTC
CDR3 length: 14; D gene: NA; V gene: TRBV18; J gene: TRBJ1-2; clone size: few; CDR3 protein: CASSRPGPGGGYTF; CDR3 DNA: TGTGCCAGCTCACGCCCGGGTCCCGGCGGTGGCTACACCTTC
CDR3 length: 16; D gene: TRBD1; V gene: TRBV15; J gene: TRBJ1-4; clone size: NA; CDR3 protein: CATRIPGQVTSGRLFF; CDR3 DNA: TGTGCCACCAGGATTCCGGGACAGGTCACCTCTGGGAGACTGTTTTTT
CDR3 length: 15; D gene: NA; V gene: TRBV6-6; J gene: TRBJ1-1; clone size: NA; CDR3 protein: CASSPGTRGNTEAFF; CDR3 DNA: TGTGCCAGCAGCCCCGGTACTCGGGGGAACACTGAAGCTTTCTTT
CDR3 length: 19; D gene: TRBD2; V gene: TRBV7-2; J gene: TRBJ2-1; clone size: NA; CDR3 protein: CASSRRGASGTDSYNEQFF; CDR3 DNA: TGTGCCAGCAGCCGACGGGGGGCTAGCGGGACCGACTCCTACAATGAGCAGTTCTTC
CDR3 length: 16; D gene: NA; V gene: TRBV4-2; J gene: TRBJ2-7; clone size: few; CDR3 protein: CASSQSGKTNPYEQYF; CDR3 DNA: TGTGCCAGCAGCCAATCGGGGAAGACTAATCCCTACGAGCAGTACTTC
CDR3 length: 14; D gene: TRBD1; V gene: TRBV10-3; J gene: TRBJ2-1; clone size: NA; CDR3 protein: CAISGGTGRDEQFF; CDR3 DNA: TGTGCCATCAGTGGGGGGACAGGGCGCGATGAGCAGTTCTTC
CDR3 length: 14; D gene: NA; V gene: TRBV13; J gene: TRBJ1-1; clone size: NA; CDR3 protein: CASSLTPGTTEAFF; CDR3 DNA: TGTGCCAGCAGCTTAACTCCGGGGACTACTGAAGCTTTCTTT
CDR3 length: 15; D gene: NA; V gene: TRBV5-1; J gene: TRBJ2-5; clone size: NA; CDR3 protein: CASRIQTGNQETQYF; CDR3 DNA: TGCGCCAGCAGGATCCAGACAGGCAACCAAGAGACCCAGTACTTC
CDR3 length: 13; D gene: NA; V gene: TRBV10-2; J gene: TRBJ2-7; clone size: NA; CDR3 protein: CASSDRVEGEQYF; CDR3 DNA: TGCGCCAGCAGTGACAGGGTGGAGGGCGAGCAGTACTTC
CDR3 length: 15; D gene: TRBD2; V gene: TRBV7-3; J gene: TRBJ2-2; clone size: NA; CDR3 protein: CVSSPGGTNTGELFF; CDR3 DNA: TGTGTCAGCAGCCCGGGGGGAACGAACACCGGGGAGCTGTTTTTT
CDR3 length: 17; D gene: TRBD1; V gene: TRBV7-8; J gene: TRBJ1-1; clone size: NA; CDR3 protein: CASSANRGGAMNTEAFF; CDR3 DNA: TGTGCCAGCAGCGCCAACAGGGGAGGTGCGATGAACACTGAAGCTTTCTTT
CDR3 length: 11; D gene: NA; V gene: TRBV6-5; J gene: TRBJ1-1; clone size: NA; CDR3 protein: CATAVDGGAFF; CDR3 DNA: TGTGCCACCGCAGTAGATGGAGGGGCTTTCTTT
CDR3 length: 13; D gene: NA; V gene: TRBV7-2; J gene: TRBJ2-5; clone size: NA; CDR3 protein: CASSWGVGETQYF; CDR3 DNA: TGTGCCAGCAGCTGGGGGGTGGGTGAGACCCAGTACTTC
CDR3 length: 17; D gene: NA; V gene: TRBV10-3; J gene: TRBJ1-3; clone size: NA; CDR3 protein: CAIKRASNGLSGNTIYF; CDR3 DNA: TGTGCCATCAAGCGGGCCTCTAACGGACTCTCTGGAAACACCATATATTTT
CDR3 length: 15; D gene: NA; V gene: TRBV9; J gene: TRBJ1-6; clone size: NA; CDR3 protein: CASSGTDREGSPPHF; CDR3 DNA: TGTGCCAGCAGCGGAACCGACCGAGAGGGTTCACCCCCCCACTTT
CDR3 length: 12; D gene: NA; V gene: TRBV7-9; J gene: TRBJ2-7; clone size: NA; CDR3 protein: CASSLGQYEQYF; CDR3 DNA: TGTGCCAGCAGCTTGGGGCAGTACGAGCAGTACTTC
CDR3 length: 14; D gene: NA; V gene: TRBV7-8; J gene: TRBJ1-3; clone size: few; CDR3 protein: CASSLEEAGNTIYF; CDR3 DNA: TGTGCCAGCAGCTTAGAGGAGGCTGGAAACACCATATATTTT
CDR3 length: 12; D gene: NA; V gene: TRBV6-5; J gene: TRBJ2-7; clone size: NA; CDR3 protein: CASSRPGYEQYF; CDR3 DNA: TGTGCCAGCAGCCGCCCGGGGTACGAGCAGTACTTC
CDR3 length: 15; D gene: NA; V gene: TRBV21-1; J gene: TRBJ1-1; clone size: NA; CDR3 protein: CASSNVLDTNTEAFF; CDR3 DNA: TGTGCCAGCAGCAATGTCCTGGACACGAACACTGAAGCTTTCTTT
CDR3 length: 14; D gene: NA; V gene: TRBV7-2; J gene: TRBJ2-3; clone size: NA; CDR3 protein: CASSTRSSTDTQYF; CDR3 DNA: TGTGCCAGCAGCACCCGAAGCAGCACAGATACGCAGTATTTT
CDR3 length: 13; D gene: NA; V gene: TRBV29-1; J gene: TRBJ1-2; clone size: once; CDR3 protein: CSVDETGRYGYTF; CDR3 DNA: TGCAGCGTTGATGAAACCGGGAGGTATGGCTACACCTTC
CDR3 length: 13; D gene: NA; V gene: TRBV4-3; J gene: TRBJ2-1; clone size: NA; CDR3 protein: CASSQIGARGQFF; CDR3 DNA: TGCGCCAGCAGCCAAATCGGGGCCAGGGGGCAGTTCTTC
CDR3 length: 14; D gene: NA; V gene: TRBV21-1; J gene: TRBJ1-5; clone size: NA; CDR3 protein: CASSPGTEGQPQHF; CDR3 DNA: TGTGCCAGCAGCCCCGGGACAGAGGGACAGCCCCAGCATTTT
CDR3 length: 15; D gene: TRBD1; V gene: TRBV7-2; J gene: TRBJ1-2; clone size: NA; CDR3 protein: CASSLQGGQNYGYTF; CDR3 DNA: TGTGCCAGCAGCTTACAAGGGGGACAGAACTATGGCTACACCTTC
CDR3 length: 10; D gene: NA; V gene: TRBV20-1; J gene: TRBJ2-3; clone size: NA; CDR3 protein: CSATTDTQYF; CDR3 DNA: TGCAGTGCTACTACAGATACGCAGTATTTT
CDR3 length: 14; D gene: NA; V gene: TRBV4-2; J gene: TRBJ2-3; clone size: NA; CDR3 protein: CASSQGLATDTQYF; CDR3 DNA: TGTGCCAGCAGCCAAGGTCTAGCCACAGATACGCAGTATTTT
CDR3 length: 15; D gene: TRBD2; V gene: TRBV6-5; J gene: TRBJ2-3; clone size: NA; CDR3 protein: CASTPPGRGTDTQYF; CDR3 DNA: TGTGCCAGCACCCCCCCTGGGAGGGGCACAGATACGCAGTATTTT
CDR3 length: 13; D gene: TRBD1; V gene: TRBV2; J gene: TRBJ2-7; clone size: NA; CDR3 protein: CATGQGARYEQYF; CDR3 DNA: TGTGCCACCGGACAGGGGGCGAGATACGAGCAGTACTTC
CDR3 length: 14; D gene: NA; V gene: TRBV2; J gene: TRBJ1-1; clone size: NA; CDR3 protein: CASSDETGNTEAFF; CDR3 DNA: TGTGCCAGCAGTGATGAGACGGGGAACACTGAAGCTTTCTTT
CDR3 length: 14; D gene: NA; V gene: TRBV5-1; J gene: TRBJ2-3; clone size: NA; CDR3 protein: CASWPGAGTDTQYF; CDR3 DNA: TGCGCCAGCTGGCCAGGGGCAGGCACAGATACGCAGTATTTT
CDR3 length: 13; D gene: NA; V gene: TRBV5-6; J gene: TRBJ1-1; clone size: NA; CDR3 protein: CASSPGQNTEAFF; CDR3 DNA: TGTGCCAGCAGCCCGGGACAGAACACTGAAGCTTTCTTT
CDR3 length: 13; D gene: TRBD1; V gene: TRBV6-1; J gene: TRBJ2-5; clone size: NA; CDR3 protein: CASSRTGEKTQYF; CDR3 DNA: TGTGCCAGCAGTCGGACAGGGGAAAAGACCCAGTACTTC
CDR3 length: 15; D gene: NA; V gene: TRBV19; J gene: TRBJ2-1; clone size: NA; CDR3 protein: CASSDLGGRPDEQFF; CDR3 DNA: TGTGCCAGTAGTGACCTAGGAGGGAGGCCGGACGAGCAGTTCTTC
CDR3 length: 16; D gene: TRBD1; V gene: TRBV19; J gene: TRBJ1-2; clone size: NA; CDR3 protein: CASSPMDRGPNYGYTF; CDR3 DNA: TGTGCCAGTAGTCCAATGGACAGGGGGCCTAACTATGGCTACACCTTC
CDR3 length: 16; D gene: TRBD2; V gene: TRBV11-3; J gene: TRBJ2-2; clone size: NA; CDR3 protein: CASSVTSGGNTGELFF; CDR3 DNA: TGTGCCAGCAGCGTGACTAGCGGGGGGAACACCGGGGAGCTGTTTTTT
CDR3 length: 16; D gene: NA; V gene: TRBV5-4; J gene: TRBJ1-1; clone size: few; CDR3 protein: CASSLEGIQAATEAFF; CDR3 DNA: TGTGCCAGCAGCTTGGAGGGCATACAGGCTGCCACTGAAGCTTTCTTT
CDR3 length: 15; D gene: NA; V gene: TRBV2; J gene: TRBJ1-6; clone size: NA; CDR3 protein: CASRDQTGFNSPLHF; CDR3 DNA: TGTGCCAGCAGGGATCAGACGGGGTTTAATTCACCCCTCCACTTT
CDR3 length: 14; D gene: NA; V gene: TRBV7-2; J gene: TRBJ1-2; clone size: NA; CDR3 protein: CASSSRTSDYGYTF; CDR3 DNA: TGTGCCAGCAGCTCTCGGACATCGGACTATGGCTACACCTTC